This passage covers 31 T cell receptor beta chains from one sample sequenced in a study of CD8 T cells in ankylosing spondylitis. TCRdb called the 5' RACE reads again in MiXCR, with one record for every CDR3 protein. The top ten hold 3.5% of the sample, which has 290,000 or so distinct CDR3 sequences, 20% to 25% seen once. Sample: blood, either unsorted or a sorted T cell fraction (not recorded which). These receptors were taken from a female donor with ankylosing spondylitis or in good health (not recorded which).

In its sample, this clonotype was seen a few times. The CDR3 is CSARDKVLHEKLFF. The CDR3, as DNA: TGCAGTGCTAGAGATAAAGTCCTTCATGAAAAACTGTTTTTT. This sequence joins TRBV20-1 and TRBJ1-4; D is uncertain. The CDR3 contains 14 residues. The germline gives CDR1 DFQATT, CDR2 SNEGSKA (reference sequence). Trimming took 0 bases from V and 6 from J, leaving 11 bases between them.

The V and J genes are TRBV24-1 and TRBJ2-3; 11 bases line up with TRBD1. The V gene end was trimmed by 0 bases and the J gene end by 4 bases; junction bases not matched to a gene: 5. The germline V gene encodes CDR1 KGHDR and CDR2 SFDVKD. The CDR3 covers 17 residues. The CDR3 protein is CATSDLRTGGPPDTQYF. The CDR3 DNA sequence: TGTGCCACCAGTGATTTGCGGACAGGGGGCCCACCAGATACGCAGTATTTT.

The DNA for the CDR3 is TGCGCCAGCAGCACCATGACAGGGGTTGATTCACCCCTCCACTTT. As protein: CASSTMTGVDSPLHF. This sequence joins TRBV5-1 and TRBJ1-6; 8 nucleotides align to TRBD1. Losses at the gene ends were 4 bases for V and 8 bases for J; bases not matched to a gene: 8. The CDR3 contains 15 residues. The germline CDR1 and CDR2 sequences are SGHRS and YFSETQ.

This clonotype has more than one count but fewer than ten. The V gene is TRBV9, the J gene TRBJ2-7, with 12 bases lining up with TRBD1. Per germline, CDR1 SGDLS and CDR2 YYNGEE. Trimming removed 3 bases from V and 6 bases from J; junction bases left unmatched: 4. This CDR3 is 14 amino acids long. The CDR3 region is CASSARDRGPEQYF. The CDR3 nucleotides are TGTGCCAGCAGCGCCCGGGACAGGGGGCCCGAGCAGTACTTC.

This clonotype was counted between two and nine times. The V gene is TRBV6-1, the J gene TRBJ2-7, with a tentative D call TRBD2 (7 bases). From germline, CDR1 is MNHNS and CDR2 SASEGT. Trimming left V 8 bases short and J 6 bases short, with 17 bases between. The CDR3 spans 13 residues. CDR3 protein: CASQGRTRGEQYF. For the CDR3, the DNA is TGTGCCAGCCAGGGGCGGACTAGGGGCGAGCAGTACTTC.

This clonotype has only a few counts. V gene TRBV6-4 combines with J gene TRBJ1-5; the D is unclear. V lost 5 bases and J lost 0, with 8 bases in between. CDR1 and CDR2 from the germline V gene are MRHNA and SNTAGT. This CDR3 is built from 14 residues. CDR3 nucleotides: TGTGCCAGCAGTCAAGTGGCTAGCAATCAGCCCCAGCATTTT. Translation gives CASSQVASNQPQHF.

This sequence joins TRBV20-1 and TRBJ2-1, with D possibly matching TRBD2 (5 bases). The germline V gene has CDR1 DFQATT and CDR2 SNEGSKA (reference sequence). The V end lost 3 bases, the J end lost 0 bases, and 18 bases lay between the germline ends. There are 17 residues in the CDR3. The CDR3 reads CSASKAGGPSSYNEQFF. CDR3 DNA: TGCAGTGCTAGTAAGGCCGGAGGCCCGAGCTCCTACAATGAGCAGTTCTTC.

A few counts support this clonotype. V usage is TRBV7-2 and J usage is TRBJ2-1; D call uncertain. The V gene lost 2 bases and the J gene lost 7 bases, with 3 bases spanning the gap. Germline CDR1 and CDR2: SGHTA and FQGNSA. The CDR3 spans 11 residues. The CDR3 region is CASSLMNEQFF. CDR3 DNA sequence: TGTGCCAGCAGCTTAATGAATGAGCAGTTCTTC.

This clonotype was observed many times. The rearrangement uses TRBV6-5 and TRBJ2-5; no reliable D call. The length of the CDR3 is 15 residues. The V gene's germline CDR1 is MNHEY and CDR2 SVGAGI. Between the trimmed V and J ends, which lost 6 bases and 1 base, there was a span of 15 bases. The CDR3 region has the DNA TGTGCCAGCAGCTACGCCACTGGACGCCAAGAGACCCAGTACTTC. Its translation is CASSYATGRQETQYF.

This clonotype was detected ten times or more. This chain connects TRBV20-1 to TRBJ2-3; TRBD1 aligns across 7 bases. The CDR3 is made up of 13 amino acids. J lost 0 bases, V lost 3 bases, and 0 bases had no gene match. Germline V CDR1 and CDR2: DFQATT, SNEGSKA (reference sequence). CDR3 bases: TGCAGTGCTAGCAGGGGGAGCACAGATACGCAGTATTTT. It codes for CSASRGSTDTQYF.

V gene TRBV6-1 combines with J gene TRBJ2-1; no firm D call. With 0 bases removed from V and 7 bases from J, the gap between germline ends came to 13 bases. CDR1 and CDR2 (germline): MNHNS, SASEGT. The CDR3 contains 15 residues. The chain's CDR3 is CASSEAVGGSNEQFF. The CDR3 DNA follows: TGTGCCAGCAGTGAAGCGGTGGGCGGATCTAATGAGCAGTTCTTC.

This clonotype has just a few counts. The chain couples TRBV7-9 to TRBJ2-7; maybe TRBD2 (6 bases). Germline lookup yields CDR1 SEHNR and CDR2 FQNEAQ (reference sequence). This CDR3 is built from 16 residues. The germline V and J ends were trimmed by 1 base and 4 bases, with 17 bases remaining between them. DNA for the CDR3: TGTGCCAGCAGCTTAGTCGCGGGGACTCTTTCTTACGAGCAGTACTTC. This translates into CASSLVAGTLSYEQYF.

This clonotype has only one observation. The genes are TRBV20-1 and TRBJ2-4, with 7 bases fitting TRBD1. Germline V gene lookup returns CDR1 DFQATT and CDR2 SNEGSKA (reference sequence). CDR3 length: 16 amino acids. Trimming cost V 0 bases and J 2 bases; bases outside gene matches: 7. The CDR3 region has the DNA TGCAGTGCTAGAGATCCCACAGGGGTTTCCAAAAACATTCAGTACTTC. Translation: CSARDPTGVSKNIQYF.

A note on this clonotype: Germline is not matched at one junction end, which may reflect a read error. In nucleotides, the CDR3 is TGTGCCACCAGTGATGCGGGCAGGATGGGCCCCGGGGAGCTGCTTTTT. Encoded protein: CATSDAGRMGPGELLF. This chain joins TRBV24-1 and TRBJ2-2; D possibly corresponds to TRBD2 (5 bases). The germline V gene encodes CDR1 KGHDR and CDR2 SFDVKD. The CDR3 length is 16 residues.

V usage is TRBV2 and J usage is TRBJ2-2; D not certain. CDR1 and CDR2 from the germline V gene are SNHLY and FYNNEI. Trimming left V 7 bases short and J 3 bases short, with 6 bases between. The CDR3 length is 12 residues. Here the CDR3 reads CASKFDTGELFF. DNA of the CDR3: TGTGCCAGCAAATTCGACACCGGGGAGCTGTTTTTT.

This clonotype was recorded a few times. The V call is TRBV20-1, the J call TRBJ1-2, with D possibly TRBD1 on 5 matching bases. The CDR3 is 13 amino acids. From germline, CDR1 is DFQATT and CDR2 SNEGSKA (reference sequence). The CDR3 loop reads CMAGEGLLNGYTF. CDR3 coding DNA: TGCATGGCGGGGGAGGGGCTCTTGAACGGCTACACCTTC.

The V gene is TRBV27, the J gene TRBJ1-5; the D gene is possibly TRBD1 (5 bases). The CDR3 loop spans 14 amino acids. Trimming pared 4 bases from V and 3 bases from J, leaving 10 bases between. CDR1 and CDR2 from the germline V gene are MNHEY and SMNVEV (reference sequence). DNA for the CDR3: TGTGCCAGCAGTTCCCGACAGTACAATCAGCCCCAGCATTTT. It specifies CASSSRQYNQPQHF.

This clonotype was seen a few times. This sequence joins TRBV5-6 and TRBJ2-2; TRBD1 matches at 7 bases. V dropped 3 bases and J dropped 1; count of bases not matched to a gene: 3. Germline V CDR1 and CDR2: SGHDT, YYEEEE. The CDR3 totals 15 residues. As DNA, the CDR3 is TGTGCCAGCAGCTCCAGGGGGTGGAACACCGGGGAGCTGTTTTTT. Its protein product is CASSSRGWNTGELFF.

The rearrangement joins TRBV11-2 to TRBJ2-5; the match to TRBD2 covers 9 bases. Trimming cost V 1 base and J 5 bases; bases outside gene matches: 8. The germline V gene has CDR1 SGHAT and CDR2 FQNNGV. The CDR3 is 16 amino acids. The CDR3: CASSLVSSGRSETQYF. The CDR3 bases are TGTGCCAGCAGCTTAGTATCGAGCGGGAGGTCGGAGACCCAGTACTTC. Combining the CDR3 with reference TRBV11-2 and TRBJ2-5 gives the whole variable domain EAGVAQSPRYKIIEKRQSVAFWCNPISGHATLYWYQQILGQGPKLLIQFQNNGVVDDSQLPKDRFSAERLKGVDSTLKIQPAKLEDSAVYLCASSLVSSGRSETQYFGPGTRLLVL.

By share, this clonotype ranks as medium-sized. The chain couples TRBV12-3 or TRBV12-4 to TRBJ1-5; tentative D call: TRBD1 (6 bases). Trimming took off 6 bases at V and 7 bases at J, with 16 bases between the two ends. CDR3 length: 14 residues. As DNA, the CDR3 is TGTGCCAGCAGGGCACAGGGAGATGGCCAGCCCCAGCATTTT. Its translation is CASRAQGDGQPQHF.

This sequence joins TRBV27 and TRBJ2-7; D may be TRBD1 (6 bases). There are 14 residues in the CDR3. The V gene lost 5 bases and the J gene lost 1 base, with 12 bases spanning the gap. In germline, CDR1 is MNHEY, CDR2 SMNVEV (reference sequence). Here the CDR3 DNA reads TGTGCCAGCAGTAGATACAGGGCATCCTACGAGCAGTACTTC. Its protein is CASSRYRASYEQYF.

This clonotype was counted ten times or more. This chain joins TRBV5-1 and TRBJ2-1; D is unclear. The length of the CDR3 is 13 residues. V gave up 3 bases and J gave up 5 bases, with 9 bases separating them. Germline V gene sequence: CDR1 SGHRS, CDR2 YFSETQ. CDR3 residues: CASSSHDHNEQFF. The CDR3, as DNA: TGCGCCAGCAGCTCCCACGACCACAATGAGCAGTTCTTC.

The rearrangement joins TRBV12-3 or TRBV12-4 to TRBJ2-1, with a weak D call TRBD1 (5 bases). Between the trimmed V and J ends, which lost 4 bases and 6 bases, there was a span of 10 bases. This CDR3 has 13 amino acids. CDR3 region: CASSSYRPNEQFF. The CDR3 DNA sequence: TGTGCCAGCAGTTCGTACAGGCCCAATGAGCAGTTCTTC.

This clonotype came up many times. This sequence joins TRBV12-3 or TRBV12-4 and TRBJ2-2; D gene unclear. The CDR3 length is 14 residues. V was pared by 0 bases and J by 0 bases, with 2 bases between. The CDR3 region has the DNA TGTGCCAGCAGTTTAGCGTCGAACACCGGGGAGCTGTTTTTT. Encoded protein: CASSLASNTGELFF.

This clonotype appeared a few times. The rearrangement joins TRBV11-2 to TRBJ2-1; the match to TRBD2 covers 11 bases. CDR1 is SGHAT and CDR2 is FQNNGV in the germline V gene. V was pared by 5 bases and J by 6 bases, with 3 bases of the junction left unmatched. The CDR3 sequence is 14 residues long. The CDR3 DNA follows: TGTGCCAGCAGCCTTAGCGGGAGGGCCAATGAGCAGTTCTTC. This translates into CASSLSGRANEQFF.

The CDR3 loop reads CSVPPASWGDYNEQFF. The CDR3, as DNA: TGCAGCGTTCCCCCGGCTAGCTGGGGGGACTACAATGAGCAGTTCTTC. The chain joins TRBV29-1 to TRBJ2-1; D is possibly TRBD2 (6 bases). Trimming removed 5 bases at V and 3 bases at J, with 20 bases between. The CDR3 contains 16 residues. Germline-derived CDR1 and CDR2 are SQVTM and ANQGSEA.

This clonotype was observed a handful of times. This chain joins TRBV5-1 and TRBJ2-7; 8 bases match TRBD1. Germline values: CDR1 SGHRS, CDR2 YFSETQ. With V trimmed by 0 bases and J by 6 bases, 5 bases remained unmatched. The CDR3 loop spans 14 amino acids. The CDR3 coding sequence is TGCGCCAGCAGCTTGGACGGACAGGGCAGCGAGCAGTACTTC. Its protein product is CASSLDGQGSEQYF.

This clonotype was observed a handful of times. V usage is TRBV29-1 and J usage is TRBJ2-3; D assignment may be TRBD1 or TRBD2 (5 bases each). Trimming cost V 2 bases and J 0 bases, with 24 bases left between them. Germline assignment: CDR1 SQVTM and CDR2 ANQGSEA. The CDR3 sequence is 19 residues long. In DNA, the CDR3 is TGCAGCGTTGAACGGACACCGCTCTTACTAGTAAACAGCACAGATACGCAGTATTTT. This translates into CSVERTPLLLVNSTDTQYF.

This chain connects TRBV19 to TRBJ2-6; 7 nucleotides match TRBD1. The germline CDR1 and CDR2 sequences are LNHDA and SQIVND (reference sequence). The J segment lost 1 base and the V segment lost 5 bases, leaving 5 bases of the junction unmatched. The CDR3 is 16 residues long. As DNA, the CDR3 is TGTGCCAGTAGTGCGGACAGGTTTTCTGGGGCCAACGTCCTGACTTTC. Residues: CASSADRFSGANVLTF.

The rearrangement joins TRBV20-1 to TRBJ2-7; 7 bases map to TRBD1. The CDR3 is 14 amino acids. Germline assignment: CDR1 DFQATT and CDR2 SNEGSKA (reference sequence). The J segment lost 0 bases and the V segment lost 6 bases, leaving 8 bases of the junction unmatched. CDR3 nucleotide sequence: TGCAGTGCGGTCCGGGACAGAGGCTCCTACGAGCAGTACTTC. The encoded protein is CSAVRDRGSYEQYF.

This chain uses TRBV2 with TRBJ2-7, with D tentatively TRBD1 (5 bases). Germline CDR1 SNHLY, CDR2 FYNNEI. This CDR3 spans 13 amino acids. V shed 4 bases and J shed 6 bases, with 13 bases lying between them. Written as DNA, the CDR3 is TGTGCCAGCAGTGGATTGACAGTGTTCGAGCAGTACTTC. Amino acids: CASSGLTVFEQYF.